This T cell receptor (beta chain) was identified in a study of beta chain features in type 1 diabetes. Overall study findings and caveats: In all four CD4+ subsets, TCRB CDR3 length was significantly, moderately reduced in type 1 diabetes.

The junction had 17 bases not matched to a gene; V was cut back by 5 bases and J by 4 bases. In germline, CDR1 is MNHEY, CDR2 SMNVEV (reference sequence). This CDR3 contains 18 residues. Based on CD45RO/CCR7/CD25/CD127/CD95/CD27, CD4+ regulatory, stem cell-like memory, naive and central memory cells were sorted. Expressed TCRB transcripts were sequenced because the entire RNA isolate underwent reverse transcription. Assay: immunoSEQ multiplex PCR; the TCRdb copy retains only in-frame clones and omits some. The sample yields around 300,000 clones, 15% seen once. This clone appeared a few times. The antigen remains undetermined.

The J gene is TRBJ2-3, the V gene TRBV27; 8 positions match TRBD1. The sequence came from a man in his late teens or twenties with type 1 diabetes. The sequencing input was naive CD4+ T cells from blood. DNA of the CDR3: TGTGCCAGCAGTGCAGGGGGCAGGGGGCTAGGTTGGGCAGATACGCAGTATTTT. Protein product: CASSAGGRGLGWADTQYF.